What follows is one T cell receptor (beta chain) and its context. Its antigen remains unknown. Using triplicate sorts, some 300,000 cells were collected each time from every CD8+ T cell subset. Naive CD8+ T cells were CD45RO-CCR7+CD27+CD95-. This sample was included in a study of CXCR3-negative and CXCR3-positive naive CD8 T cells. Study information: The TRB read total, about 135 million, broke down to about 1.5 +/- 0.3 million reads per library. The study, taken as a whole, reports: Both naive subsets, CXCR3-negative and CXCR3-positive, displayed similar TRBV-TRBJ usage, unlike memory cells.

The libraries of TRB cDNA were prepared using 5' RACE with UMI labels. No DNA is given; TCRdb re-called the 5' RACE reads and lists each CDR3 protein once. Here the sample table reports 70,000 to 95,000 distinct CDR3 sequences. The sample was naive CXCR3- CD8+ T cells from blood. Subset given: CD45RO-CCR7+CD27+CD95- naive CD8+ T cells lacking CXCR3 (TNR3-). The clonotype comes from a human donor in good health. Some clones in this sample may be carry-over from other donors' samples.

CDR3 residues: CASYSGQGVDEQYF. The chain has TRBV2 and TRBJ2-7; TCRdb selects TRBD1, and the lack of DNA leaves this call unchecked. The germline CDR1 and CDR2 sequences are SNHLY and FYNNEI. The CDR3 loop spans 14 amino acids.